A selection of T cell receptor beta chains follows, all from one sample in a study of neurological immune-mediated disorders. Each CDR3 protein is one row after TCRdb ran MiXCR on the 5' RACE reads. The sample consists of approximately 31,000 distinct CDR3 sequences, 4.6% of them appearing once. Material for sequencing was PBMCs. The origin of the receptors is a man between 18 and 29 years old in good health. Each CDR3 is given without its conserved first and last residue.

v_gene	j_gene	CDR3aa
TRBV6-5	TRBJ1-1	ASSAQRSEAF
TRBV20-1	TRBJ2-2	SARSGTSGGPSNTGELF
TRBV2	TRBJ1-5	ASSWDRAGHQPQH
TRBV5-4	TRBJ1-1	ASSALRGPGTEAF
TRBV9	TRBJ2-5	ASSVEIRTAQETQY
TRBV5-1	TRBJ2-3	ASSLIVQGSTDTQY
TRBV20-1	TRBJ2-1	SAGGLASYNEQF
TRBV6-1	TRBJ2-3	ASSAAESTDTQY
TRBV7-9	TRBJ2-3	ASSSSVGQGSSTDTQY
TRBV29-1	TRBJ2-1	SVERISPGEQF
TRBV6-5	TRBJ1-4	ASSWTATNEKLF
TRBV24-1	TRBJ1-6	ATSDFTPGNSPLH
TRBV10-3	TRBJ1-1	AISDLGLAF
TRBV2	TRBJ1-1	ASTETVGNTEAF
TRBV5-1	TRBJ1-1	ASSLGRNTGKTF
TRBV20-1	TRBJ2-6	SARGPGGIDSGANVLT
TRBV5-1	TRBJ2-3	ASSLGLTTSTDTQY
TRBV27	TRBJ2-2	ATVGANTGELF
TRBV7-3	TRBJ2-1	ASSSRGIDEQF
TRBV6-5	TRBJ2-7	ASSYWMKGSYEQY
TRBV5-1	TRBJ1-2	ASSLAQSWGYT
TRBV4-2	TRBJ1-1	ASSQVEGGTEAF
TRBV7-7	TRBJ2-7	ASSIGTAYEQY
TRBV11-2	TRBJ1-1	ASSAQAGHLNTEAF
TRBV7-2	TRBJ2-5	ASTNPPDQETQY
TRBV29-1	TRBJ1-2	SATRQGEKSNYGYT
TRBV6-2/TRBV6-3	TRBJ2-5	ASDAGEQETQY
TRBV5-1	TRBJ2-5	ASSLATGPQETQY
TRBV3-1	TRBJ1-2	ASSQGGEYGYT
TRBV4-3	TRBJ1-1	ASSQSDRGTEAF
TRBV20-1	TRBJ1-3	SARETGISGNTIY
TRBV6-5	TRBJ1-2	ASSLNADSGYT
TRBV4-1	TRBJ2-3	ASSRLLAGQEDTQY
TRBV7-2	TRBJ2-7	ASSLGGQGIYEQY
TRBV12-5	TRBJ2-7	ASGPGAAYEQY
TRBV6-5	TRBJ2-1	ASSVILNQGDEQF
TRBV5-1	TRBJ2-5	ASSQGLAAARWETQY
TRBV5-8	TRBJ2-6	ASSLWGGASGANVLT
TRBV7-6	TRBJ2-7	ASSLGQGTPYEQY
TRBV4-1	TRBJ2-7	ASSQDKGYEQY
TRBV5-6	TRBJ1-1	ASSLDRGATEAF
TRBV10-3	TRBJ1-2	ALRPSGNGYT
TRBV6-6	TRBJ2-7	ASTLSGGSYEQY